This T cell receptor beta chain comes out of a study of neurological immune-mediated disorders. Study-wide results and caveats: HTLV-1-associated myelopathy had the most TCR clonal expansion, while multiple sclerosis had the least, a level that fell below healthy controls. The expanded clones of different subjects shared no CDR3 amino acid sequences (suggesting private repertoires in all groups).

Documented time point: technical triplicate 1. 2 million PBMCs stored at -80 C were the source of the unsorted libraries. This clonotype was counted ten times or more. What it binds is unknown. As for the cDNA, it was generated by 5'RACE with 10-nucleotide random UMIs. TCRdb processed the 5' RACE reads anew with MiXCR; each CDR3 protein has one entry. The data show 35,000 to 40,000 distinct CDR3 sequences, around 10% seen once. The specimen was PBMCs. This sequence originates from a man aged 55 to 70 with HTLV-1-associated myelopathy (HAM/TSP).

DNA for the CDR3: TGTGCCAGCAGCCCCACTAGCGGGAGTCCCGAGCAGTACTTC. Encoded protein: CASSPTSGSPEQYF. This chain links TRBV9 with TRBJ2-7, with 11 bases that match TRBD2. The CDR3 covers 14 residues. J was trimmed by 6 bases and V by 4 bases; bases with no gene match: 6. Looked up from germline, CDR1 is SGDLS and CDR2 is YYNGEE.